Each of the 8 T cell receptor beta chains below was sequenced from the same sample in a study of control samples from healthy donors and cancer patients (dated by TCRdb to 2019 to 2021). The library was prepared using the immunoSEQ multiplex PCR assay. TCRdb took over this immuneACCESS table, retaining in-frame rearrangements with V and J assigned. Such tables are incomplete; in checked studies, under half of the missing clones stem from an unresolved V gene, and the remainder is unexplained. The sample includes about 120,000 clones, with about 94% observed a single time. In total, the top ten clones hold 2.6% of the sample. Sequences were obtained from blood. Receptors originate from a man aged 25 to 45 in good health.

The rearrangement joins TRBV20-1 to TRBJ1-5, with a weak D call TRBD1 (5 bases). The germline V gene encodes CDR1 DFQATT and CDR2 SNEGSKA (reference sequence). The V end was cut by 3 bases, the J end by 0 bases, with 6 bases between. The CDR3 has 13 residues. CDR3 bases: TGCAGTGCTAGTACAGGTAGCAATCAGCCCCAGCATTTT. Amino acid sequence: CSASTGSNQPQHF.

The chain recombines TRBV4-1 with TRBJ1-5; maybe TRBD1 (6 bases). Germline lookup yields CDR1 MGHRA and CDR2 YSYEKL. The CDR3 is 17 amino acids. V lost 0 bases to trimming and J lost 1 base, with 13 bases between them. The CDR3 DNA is TGCGCCAGCAGCCAAGATCGGAACCAGGGGAGCAATCAGCCCCAGCATTTT. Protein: CASSQDRNQGSNQPQHF.

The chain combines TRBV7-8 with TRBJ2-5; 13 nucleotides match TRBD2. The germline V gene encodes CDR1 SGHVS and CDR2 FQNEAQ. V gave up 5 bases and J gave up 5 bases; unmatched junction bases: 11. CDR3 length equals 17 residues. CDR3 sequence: CASSAQTSGGWEETQYF. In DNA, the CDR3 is TGTGCCAGCAGCGCCCAGACTAGCGGGGGGTGGGAGGAGACCCAGTACTTC.

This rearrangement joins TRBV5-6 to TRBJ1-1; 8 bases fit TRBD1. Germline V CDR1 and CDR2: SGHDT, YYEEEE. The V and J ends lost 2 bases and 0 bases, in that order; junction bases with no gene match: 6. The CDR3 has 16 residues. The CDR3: CASSFLTGVMNTEAFF. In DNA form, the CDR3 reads TGTGCCAGCAGCTTCCTGACAGGGGTTATGAACACTGAAGCTTTCTTT.

The CDR3: CASSKETDTQYF. The CDR3 region has the DNA TGTGCCAGCAGCAAAGAAACAGATACGCAGTATTTT. The rearrangement links TRBV21-1 to TRBJ2-3. TRBV21-1 is a documented pseudogene. This CDR3 comprises 12 residues.

Written as DNA, the CDR3 is TGTGCCACCCCGGGGGGCGCTGAAGCTTTCTTT. Protein: CATPGGAEAFF. V gene TRBV24-1 combines with J gene TRBJ1-1, with D tentatively TRBD1 (6 bases). This CDR3 has 11 residues. The V gene lost 9 bases and the J gene lost 6 bases, with 10 bases spanning the gap. CDR1 and CDR2 from the germline V gene are KGHDR and SFDVKD.

In DNA form, the CDR3 reads TGTGCCAGCTCGAGATCTACGGGGGGCAATCAGCCCCAGCATTTT. Its translation is CASSRSTGGNQPQHF. V usage is TRBV18 and J usage is TRBJ1-5; a possible D gene is TRBD1 (5 bases). The CDR3 contains 15 residues. In germline, CDR1 is KGHSH, CDR2 LQKENI. Trimming stripped 6 bases from V and 2 bases from J, with 14 bases between.

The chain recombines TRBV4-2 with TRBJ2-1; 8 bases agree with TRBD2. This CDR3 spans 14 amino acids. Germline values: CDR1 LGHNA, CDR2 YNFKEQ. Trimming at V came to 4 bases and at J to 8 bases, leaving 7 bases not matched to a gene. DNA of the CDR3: TGTGCCAGCAGCCTCCCGGGGGGGGCCGATGAGCAGTTCTTC. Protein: CASSLPGGADEQFF.